A selection of T cell receptor beta chains follows, all from one sample in a study of blood T cell repertoires in COVID-19. Clones were sequenced by immunoSEQ multiplex PCR, and TCRdb holds only the in-frame ones, with some missing. Among over 250,000 clones listed, approximately 90% were seen once. Source material: PBMCs or T cells enriched from blood (not recorded which). These receptors all come from a woman aged 60-75 years in a cohort exposed to, infected with or recovered from COVID-19 (not recorded which). Each CDR3 is given with its conserved first and last residue. Each record gives: V gene, clone size, D gene, J gene, CDR3 DNA, CDR3 protein. A D gene is named only where the DNA matches it firmly. Rows give clone size only sometimes, using once, few, many, or a class for an expanded clone.

v_gene: TRBV25-1
abundance: -
d_gene: -
j_gene: TRBJ2-3
CDR3nt: TGTGCCAGCAGTGAGATCGGGAGCACAGATACGCAGTATTTT
CDR3aa: CASSEIGSTDTQYF

v_gene: TRBV6-6
abundance: -
d_gene: -
j_gene: TRBJ2-2
CDR3nt: TGTGCCAGCAGTTACAGCTCCGGGACATATGGCGGGGAGCTGTTTTTT
CDR3aa: CASSYSSGTYGGELFF

v_gene: TRBV21-1
abundance: -
d_gene: -
j_gene: TRBJ2-2
CDR3nt: TGTGCCAGCAGCTCATCAGCGGGAGACACCGGGGAGCTGTTTTTT
CDR3aa: CASSSSAGDTGELFF

v_gene: TRBV4-2
abundance: -
d_gene: TRBD1
j_gene: TRBJ2-6
CDR3nt: TGTGCCAGCAGCCGGACAGGGAGCTCTGGGGCCAACGTCCTGACTTTC
CDR3aa: CASSRTGSSGANVLTF

v_gene: TRBV5-1
abundance: -
d_gene: TRBD1
j_gene: TRBJ2-1
CDR3nt: TGCGCCAGCAGCTCGGGACAGACTCACAATGAGCAGTTCTTC
CDR3aa: CASSSGQTHNEQFF

v_gene: TRBV24-1
abundance: -
d_gene: TRBD1
j_gene: TRBJ1-2
CDR3nt: TGTGCCACCAGTGACTTCACAGGGGGTCTCTATGGCTACACCTTC
CDR3aa: CATSDFTGGLYGYTF

v_gene: TRBV5-1
abundance: -
d_gene: -
j_gene: TRBJ1-2
CDR3nt: TGCGCCAGCAGCCCGGCGGTCAGGGCCCGTGGCTACACCTTC
CDR3aa: CASSPAVRARGYTF

v_gene: TRBV2
abundance: -
d_gene: TRBD2
j_gene: TRBJ2-3
CDR3nt: TGTGCCAGCAGTGAACTAGCGGAGACAGATACGCAGTATTTT
CDR3aa: CASSELAETDTQYF

v_gene: TRBV19
abundance: many
d_gene: -
j_gene: TRBJ1-1
CDR3nt: TGTGCCAGTAAACCGATCCAGGAGAACACTGAAGCTTTCTTT
CDR3aa: CASKPIQENTEAFF

v_gene: TRBV7-9
abundance: -
d_gene: -
j_gene: TRBJ2-7
CDR3nt: TGTGCCAGCAGCTTAGTCGGCAGGGTTGTCGAGCAGTACTTC
CDR3aa: CASSLVGRVVEQYF

v_gene: TRBV4-1
abundance: once
d_gene: TRBD1
j_gene: TRBJ1-3
CDR3nt: TGCGCCAGCAGCCTGGGGGGACAGGGAGGAAACACCATATATTTT
CDR3aa: CASSLGGQGGNTIYF

v_gene: TRBV7-6
abundance: -
d_gene: -
j_gene: TRBJ2-1
CDR3nt: TGTGCCAGCAGCTTTGAGTTTGCCTCCTACAATGAGCAGTTCTTC
CDR3aa: CASSFEFASYNEQFF

v_gene: TRBV19
abundance: -
d_gene: -
j_gene: TRBJ2-7
CDR3nt: TGTGCCAGTAGTACAGGATTACCCTCCTACGAGCAGTACTTC
CDR3aa: CASSTGLPSYEQYF

v_gene: TRBV12-3/TRBV12-4
abundance: -
d_gene: -
j_gene: TRBJ2-3
CDR3nt: TGTGCCAGCAGTTATTATCGCACAGATACGCAGTATTTT
CDR3aa: CASSYYRTDTQYF

v_gene: TRBV7-3
abundance: -
d_gene: TRBD1
j_gene: TRBJ2-7
CDR3nt: TGTGCCAGCAGAAGGGGACAGGGCTACGAGCAGTACTTC
CDR3aa: CASRRGQGYEQYF

v_gene: TRBV29-1
abundance: -
d_gene: TRBD1
j_gene: TRBJ2-2
CDR3nt: TGCAGCCCGGGACAGGGACAGACCGGGGAGCTGTTTTTT
CDR3aa: CSPGQGQTGELFF

v_gene: TRBV28
abundance: -
d_gene: TRBD1
j_gene: TRBJ2-1
CDR3nt: TGTGCCAGCAGTTTACCCGGGACAGGGGAAGTCAATGAGCAGTTCTTC
CDR3aa: CASSLPGTGEVNEQFF

v_gene: TRBV27
abundance: -
d_gene: -
j_gene: TRBJ1-2
CDR3nt: TGTGCCAGCAGTTTAAATAGTAACTATGGCTACACCTTC
CDR3aa: CASSLNSNYGYTF